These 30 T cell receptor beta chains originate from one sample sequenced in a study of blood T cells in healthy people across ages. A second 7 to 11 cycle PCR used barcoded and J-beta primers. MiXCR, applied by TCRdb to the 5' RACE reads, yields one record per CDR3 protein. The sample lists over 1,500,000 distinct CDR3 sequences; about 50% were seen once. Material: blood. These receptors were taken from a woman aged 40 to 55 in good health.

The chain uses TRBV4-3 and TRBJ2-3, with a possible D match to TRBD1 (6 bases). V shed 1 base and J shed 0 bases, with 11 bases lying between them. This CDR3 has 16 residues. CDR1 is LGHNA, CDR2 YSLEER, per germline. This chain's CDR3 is CASSQVYRASTDTQYF. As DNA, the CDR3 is TGCGCCAGCAGCCAAGTATACAGGGCGAGCACAGATACGCAGTATTTT.

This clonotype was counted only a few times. CDR3 bases: TGCGCCAGCAGCTTGGGTTACAGCCGCTCCTACAATGAGCAGTTCTTC. Its translation is CASSLGYSRSYNEQFF. This rearrangement joins TRBV5-1 to TRBJ2-1; D gene unclear. V lost 0 bases to trimming and J lost 0 bases, with 10 bases between them. CDR1 SGHRS and CDR2 YFSETQ come from the germline V gene. The CDR3 sequence is 16 residues long.

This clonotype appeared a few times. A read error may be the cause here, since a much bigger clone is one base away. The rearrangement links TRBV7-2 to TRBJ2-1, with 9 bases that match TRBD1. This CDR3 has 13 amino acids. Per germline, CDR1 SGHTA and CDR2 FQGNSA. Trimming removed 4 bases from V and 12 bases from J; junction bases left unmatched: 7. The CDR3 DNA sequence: TGTGCCAGCAGCTCCCGGGACAGGGACGCGCAGTTCTTC. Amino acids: CASSSRDRDAQFF.

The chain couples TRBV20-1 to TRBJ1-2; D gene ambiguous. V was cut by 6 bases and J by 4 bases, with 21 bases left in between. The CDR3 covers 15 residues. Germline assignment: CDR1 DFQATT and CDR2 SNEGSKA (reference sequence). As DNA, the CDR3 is TGCAGTGCCATAAACCCCCCGGACGGATTCTATGGCTACACCTTC. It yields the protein CSAINPPDGFYGYTF.

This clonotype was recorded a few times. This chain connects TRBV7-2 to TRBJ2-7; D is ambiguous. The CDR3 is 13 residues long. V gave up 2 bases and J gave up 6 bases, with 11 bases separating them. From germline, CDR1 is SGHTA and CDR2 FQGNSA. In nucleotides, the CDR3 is TGTGCCAGCAGCTTAATCGGCCCTGGCGAGCAGTACTTC. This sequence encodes CASSLIGPGEQYF. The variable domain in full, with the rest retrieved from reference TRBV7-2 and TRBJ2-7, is GAGVSQSPSNKVTEKGKDVELRCDPISGHTALYWYRQSLGQGLEFLIYFQGNSAPDKSGLPSDRFSAERTGGSVSTLTIQRTQQEDSAVYLCASSLIGPGEQYFGPGTRLTVT.

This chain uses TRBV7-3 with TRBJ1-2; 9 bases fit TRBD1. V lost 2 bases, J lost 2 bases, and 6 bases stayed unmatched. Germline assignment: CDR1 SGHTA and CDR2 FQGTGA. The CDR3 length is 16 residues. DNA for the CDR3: TGTGCCAGCAGCTTACTTCCTGGGACAGGGAACTATGGCTACACCTTC. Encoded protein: CASSLLPGTGNYGYTF.

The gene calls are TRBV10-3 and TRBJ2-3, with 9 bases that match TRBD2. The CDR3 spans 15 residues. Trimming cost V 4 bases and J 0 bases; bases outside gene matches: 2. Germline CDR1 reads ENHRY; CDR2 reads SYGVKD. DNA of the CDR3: TGTGCCATCAGTGGTACTAGCGGGAGCACAGATACGCAGTATTTT. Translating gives CAISGTSGSTDTQYF.

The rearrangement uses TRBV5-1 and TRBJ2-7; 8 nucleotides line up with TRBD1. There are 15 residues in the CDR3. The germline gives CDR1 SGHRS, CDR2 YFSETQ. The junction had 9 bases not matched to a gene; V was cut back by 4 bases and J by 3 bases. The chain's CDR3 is CASSATGGSFYEQYF. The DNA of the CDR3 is TGCGCCAGCAGCGCAACAGGGGGGTCCTTCTACGAGCAGTACTTC.

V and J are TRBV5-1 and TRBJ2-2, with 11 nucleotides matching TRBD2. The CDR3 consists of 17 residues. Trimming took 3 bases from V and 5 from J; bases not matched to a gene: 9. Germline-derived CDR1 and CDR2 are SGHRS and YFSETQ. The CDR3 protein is CASSSLAGLAVTGELFF. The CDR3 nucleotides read TGCGCCAGCAGCTCCCTAGCGGGACTAGCGGTAACCGGGGAGCTGTTTTTT.

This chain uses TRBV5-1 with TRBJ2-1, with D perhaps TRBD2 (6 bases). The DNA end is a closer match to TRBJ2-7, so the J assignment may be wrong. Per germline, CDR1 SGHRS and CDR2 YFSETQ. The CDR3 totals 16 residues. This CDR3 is CASTLLGGPNYNEQYF. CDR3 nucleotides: TGCGCCAGCACCCTGCTCGGGGGACCTAACTACAATGAGCAGTACTTC.

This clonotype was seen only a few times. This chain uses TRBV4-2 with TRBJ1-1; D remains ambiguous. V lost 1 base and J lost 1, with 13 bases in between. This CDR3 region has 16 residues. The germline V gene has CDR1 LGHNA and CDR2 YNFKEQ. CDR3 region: CASSQGRGLGNTEAFF. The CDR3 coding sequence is TGTGCCAGCAGCCAAGGTCGCGGGCTAGGGAACACTGAAGCTTTCTTT.

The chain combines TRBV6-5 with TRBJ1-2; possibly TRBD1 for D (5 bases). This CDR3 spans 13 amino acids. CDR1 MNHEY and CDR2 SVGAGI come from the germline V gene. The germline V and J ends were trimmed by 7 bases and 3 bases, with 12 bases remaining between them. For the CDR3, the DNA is TGTGCCAGCACGGTGGGGCTCGACTATGGCTACACCTTC. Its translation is CASTVGLDYGYTF.

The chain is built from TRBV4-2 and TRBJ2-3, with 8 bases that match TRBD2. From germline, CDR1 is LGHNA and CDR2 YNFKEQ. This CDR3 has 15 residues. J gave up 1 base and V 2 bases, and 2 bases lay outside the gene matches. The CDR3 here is CASSQPGGGTDTQYF. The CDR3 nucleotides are TGTGCCAGCAGCCAACCCGGGGGGGGCACAGATACGCAGTATTTT.

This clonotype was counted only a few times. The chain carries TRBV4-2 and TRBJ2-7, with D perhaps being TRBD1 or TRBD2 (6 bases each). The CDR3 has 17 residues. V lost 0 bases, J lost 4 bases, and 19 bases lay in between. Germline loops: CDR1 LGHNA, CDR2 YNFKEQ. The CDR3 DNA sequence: TGTGCCAGCAGCCAAGATGGAGGGGGAGCGCAGAGTTACGAGCAGTACTTC. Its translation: CASSQDGGGAQSYEQYF.

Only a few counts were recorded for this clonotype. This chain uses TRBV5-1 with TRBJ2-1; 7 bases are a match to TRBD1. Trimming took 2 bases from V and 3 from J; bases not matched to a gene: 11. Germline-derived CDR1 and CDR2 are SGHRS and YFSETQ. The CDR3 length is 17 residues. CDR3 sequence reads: CASSFSGTADFYNEQFF. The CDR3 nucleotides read TGCGCCAGCAGCTTTTCCGGGACAGCGGACTTCTACAATGAGCAGTTCTTC.

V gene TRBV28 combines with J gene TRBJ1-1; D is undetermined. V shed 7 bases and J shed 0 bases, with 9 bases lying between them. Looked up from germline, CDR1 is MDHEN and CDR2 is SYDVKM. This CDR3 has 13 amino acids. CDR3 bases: TGTGCCAGCATTAGGGATCTGAACACTGAAGCTTTCTTT. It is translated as CASIRDLNTEAFF.

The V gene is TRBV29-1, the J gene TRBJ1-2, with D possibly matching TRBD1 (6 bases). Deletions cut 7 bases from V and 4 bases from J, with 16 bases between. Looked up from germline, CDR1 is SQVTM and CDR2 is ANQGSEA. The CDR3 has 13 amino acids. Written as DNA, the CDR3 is TGCAGCGCCACAGGGACCGACGCCTATGGCTACACCTTC. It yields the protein CSATGTDAYGYTF.

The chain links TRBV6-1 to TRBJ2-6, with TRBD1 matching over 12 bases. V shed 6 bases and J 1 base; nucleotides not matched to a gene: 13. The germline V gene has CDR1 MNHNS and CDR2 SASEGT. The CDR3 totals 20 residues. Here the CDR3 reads CASRMKVGQGALSGANVLTF. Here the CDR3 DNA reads TGTGCCAGCAGAATGAAGGTGGGACAGGGGGCACTTTCTGGGGCCAACGTCCTGACTTTC.

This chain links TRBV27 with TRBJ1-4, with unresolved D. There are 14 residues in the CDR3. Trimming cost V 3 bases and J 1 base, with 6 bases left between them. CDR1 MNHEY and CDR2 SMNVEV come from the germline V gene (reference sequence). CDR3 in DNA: TGTGCCAGCAGTTTCGGGTTAACTAATGAAAAACTGTTTTTT. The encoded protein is CASSFGLTNEKLFF.

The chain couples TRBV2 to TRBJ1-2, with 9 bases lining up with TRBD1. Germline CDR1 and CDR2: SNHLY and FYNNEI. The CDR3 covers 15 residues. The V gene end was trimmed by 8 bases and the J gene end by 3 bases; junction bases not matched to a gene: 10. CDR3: CASVPQGAIDYGYTF. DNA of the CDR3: TGTGCCAGCGTACCACAGGGGGCTATTGACTATGGCTACACCTTC. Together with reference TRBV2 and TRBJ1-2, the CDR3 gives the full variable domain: EPEVTQTPSHQVTQMGQEVILRCVPISNHLYFYWYRQILGQKVEFLVSFYNNEISEKSEIFDDQFSVERPDGSNFTLKIRSTKLEDSAMYFCASVPQGAIDYGYTFGSGTRLTVV.

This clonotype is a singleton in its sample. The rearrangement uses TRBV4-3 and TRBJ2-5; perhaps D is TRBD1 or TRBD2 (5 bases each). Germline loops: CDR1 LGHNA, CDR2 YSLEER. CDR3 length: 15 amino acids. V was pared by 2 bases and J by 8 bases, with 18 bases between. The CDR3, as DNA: TGCGCCAGCAGCCAACAACAAGGGGTGGGGGATACCCAGTACTTC. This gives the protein CASSQQQGVGDTQYF.

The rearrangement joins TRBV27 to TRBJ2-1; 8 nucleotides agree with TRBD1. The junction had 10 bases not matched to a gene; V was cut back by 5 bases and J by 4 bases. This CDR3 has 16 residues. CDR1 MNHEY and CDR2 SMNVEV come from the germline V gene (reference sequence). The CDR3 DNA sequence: TGTGCCAGCAGTCCTGAGGGGGACAGGCTTTACAATGAGCAGTTCTTC. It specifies CASSPEGDRLYNEQFF.

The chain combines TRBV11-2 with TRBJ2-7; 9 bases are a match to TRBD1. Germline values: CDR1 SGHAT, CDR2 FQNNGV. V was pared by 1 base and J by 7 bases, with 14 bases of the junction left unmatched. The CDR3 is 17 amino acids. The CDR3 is CASSLGVAGQGGREQYF. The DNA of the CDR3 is TGTGCCAGCAGCTTAGGTGTGGCGGGACAGGGCGGTAGGGAGCAGTACTTC.

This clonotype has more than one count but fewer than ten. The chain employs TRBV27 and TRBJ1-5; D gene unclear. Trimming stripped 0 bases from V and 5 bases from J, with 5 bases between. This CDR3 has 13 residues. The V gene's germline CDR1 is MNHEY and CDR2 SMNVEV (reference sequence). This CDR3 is CASSLSIDQPQHF. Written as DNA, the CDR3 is TGTGCCAGCAGTTTATCCATAGATCAGCCCCAGCATTTT.

The CDR3: CASSLSRASSYNEQFF. DNA for the CDR3: TGTGCCAGCAGCTTAAGTAGGGCCAGCTCCTACAATGAGCAGTTCTTC. This chain joins TRBV7-3 and TRBJ2-1; D is undetermined. CDR3 length: 16 residues. CDR1 SGHTA and CDR2 FQGTGA come from the germline V gene. V gave up 1 base and J gave up 0 bases, with 10 bases separating them.

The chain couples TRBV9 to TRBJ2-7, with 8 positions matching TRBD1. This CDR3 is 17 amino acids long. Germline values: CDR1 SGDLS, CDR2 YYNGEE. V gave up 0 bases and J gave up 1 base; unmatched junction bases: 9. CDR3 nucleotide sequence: TGTGCCAGCAGCGTAGCTCCGGACAGGGAAGTTTCCTACGAGCAGTACTTC. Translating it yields CASSVAPDREVSYEQYF.

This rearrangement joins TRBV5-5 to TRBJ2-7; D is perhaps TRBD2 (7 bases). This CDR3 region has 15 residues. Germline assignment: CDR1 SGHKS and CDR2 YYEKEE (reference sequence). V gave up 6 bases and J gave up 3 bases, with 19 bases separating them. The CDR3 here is CASKSLGGGGYEQYF. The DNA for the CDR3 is TGTGCCAGCAAATCCCTAGGGGGGGGCGGCTACGAGCAGTACTTC.

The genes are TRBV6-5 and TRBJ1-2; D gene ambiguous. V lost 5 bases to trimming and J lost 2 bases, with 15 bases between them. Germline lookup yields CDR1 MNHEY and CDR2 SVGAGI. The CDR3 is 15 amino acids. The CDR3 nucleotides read TGTGCCAGCAGTGGGCGGGGAGGCCTGAACTATGGCTACACCTTC. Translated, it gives CASSGRGGLNYGYTF.

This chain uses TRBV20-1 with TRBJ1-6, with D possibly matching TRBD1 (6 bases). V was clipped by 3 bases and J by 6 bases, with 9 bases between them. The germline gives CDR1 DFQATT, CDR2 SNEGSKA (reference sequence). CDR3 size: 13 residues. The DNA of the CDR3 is TGCAGTGCTAGGACAGGAGTTAATTCACCCCTCCACTTT. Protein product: CSARTGVNSPLHF.

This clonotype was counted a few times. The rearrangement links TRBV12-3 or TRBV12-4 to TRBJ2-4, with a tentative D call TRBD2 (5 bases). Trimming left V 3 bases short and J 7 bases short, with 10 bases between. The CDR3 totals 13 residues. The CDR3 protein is CASSFEGWNIQYF. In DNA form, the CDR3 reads TGTGCCAGCAGTTTCGAGGGATGGAACATTCAGTACTTC.